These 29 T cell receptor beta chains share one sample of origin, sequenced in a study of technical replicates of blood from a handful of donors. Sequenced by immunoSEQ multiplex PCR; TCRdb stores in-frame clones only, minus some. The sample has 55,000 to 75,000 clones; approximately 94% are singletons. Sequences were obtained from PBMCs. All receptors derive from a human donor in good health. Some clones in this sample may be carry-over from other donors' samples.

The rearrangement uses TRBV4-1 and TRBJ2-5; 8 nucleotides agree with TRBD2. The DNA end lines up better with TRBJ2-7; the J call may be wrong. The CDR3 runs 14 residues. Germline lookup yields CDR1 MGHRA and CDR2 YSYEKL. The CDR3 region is CASSGLAGSYEQYF. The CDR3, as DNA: TGCGCCAGCAGCGGGTTAGCGGGGTCCTACGAGCAGTACTTC.

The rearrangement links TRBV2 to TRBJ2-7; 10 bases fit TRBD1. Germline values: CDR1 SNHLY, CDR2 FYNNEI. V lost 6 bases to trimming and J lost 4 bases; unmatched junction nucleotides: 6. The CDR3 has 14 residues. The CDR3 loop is CASSGTGVYYEQYF. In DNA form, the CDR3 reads TGTGCCAGCAGCGGGACAGGGGTTTATTACGAGCAGTACTTC.

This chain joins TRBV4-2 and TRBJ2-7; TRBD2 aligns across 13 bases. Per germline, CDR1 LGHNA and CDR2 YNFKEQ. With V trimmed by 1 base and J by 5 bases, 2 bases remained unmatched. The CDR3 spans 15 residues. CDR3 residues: CASSQGTSGGDEQYF. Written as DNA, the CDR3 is TGTGCCAGCAGCCAAGGGACTAGCGGGGGTGACGAGCAGTACTTC.

The CDR3 nucleotides read TGTGCCAGCAGCAAATCGGGGGTTGGGGAGGGTTGGGCCTGGGAGCAGTACTTC. Protein: CASSKSGVGEGWAWEQYF. V and J are TRBV21-1 and TRBJ2-7; the D call of TRBD2 is as the table states it, not checked on the DNA. TRBV21-1 is flagged as a pseudogene. CDR3 size: 18 residues.

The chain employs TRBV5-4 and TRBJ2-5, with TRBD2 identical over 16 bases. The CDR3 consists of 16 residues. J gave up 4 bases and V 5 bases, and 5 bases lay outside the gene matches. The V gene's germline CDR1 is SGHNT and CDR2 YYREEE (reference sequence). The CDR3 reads CASRLGLAGGGETQYF. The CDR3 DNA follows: TGTGCCAGCAGACTGGGACTAGCGGGAGGGGGAGAGACCCAGTACTTC. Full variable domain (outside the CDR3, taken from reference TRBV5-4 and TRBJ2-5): ETGVTQSPTHLIKTRGQQVTLRCSSQSGHNTVSWYQQALGQGPQFIFQYYREEENGRGNFPPRFSGLQFPNYSSELNVNALELDDSALYLCASRLGLAGGGETQYFGPGTRLLVL.

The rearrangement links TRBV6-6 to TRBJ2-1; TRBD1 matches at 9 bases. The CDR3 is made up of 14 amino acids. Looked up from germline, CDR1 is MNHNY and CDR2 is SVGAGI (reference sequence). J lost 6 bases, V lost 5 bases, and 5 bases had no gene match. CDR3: CASSPGQGRNEQFF. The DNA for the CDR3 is TGTGCCAGCAGTCCGGGACAGGGTCGCAATGAGCAGTTCTTC.

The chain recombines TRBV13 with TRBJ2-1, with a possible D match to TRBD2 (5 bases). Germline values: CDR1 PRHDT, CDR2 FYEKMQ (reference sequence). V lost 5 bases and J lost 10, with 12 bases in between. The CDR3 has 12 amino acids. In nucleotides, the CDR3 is TGTGCCAGCAGCCAGGATCCGGGGGAGCAGTTCTTC. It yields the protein CASSQDPGEQFF.

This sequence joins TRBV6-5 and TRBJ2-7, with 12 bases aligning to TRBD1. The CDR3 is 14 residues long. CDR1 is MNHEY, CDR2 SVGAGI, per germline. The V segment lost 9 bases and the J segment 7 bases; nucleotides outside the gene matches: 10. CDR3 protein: CASGTGTGGREQYF. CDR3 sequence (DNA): TGTGCCAGTGGGACCGGGACAGGGGGCAGGGAGCAGTACTTC.

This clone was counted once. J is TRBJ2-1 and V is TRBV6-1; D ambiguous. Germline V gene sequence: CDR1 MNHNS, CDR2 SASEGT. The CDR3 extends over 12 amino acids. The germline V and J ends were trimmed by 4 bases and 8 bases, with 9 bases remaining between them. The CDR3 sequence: CASSVPSHEQFF. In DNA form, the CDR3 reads TGTGCCAGCAGTGTCCCGAGCCATGAGCAGTTCTTC.

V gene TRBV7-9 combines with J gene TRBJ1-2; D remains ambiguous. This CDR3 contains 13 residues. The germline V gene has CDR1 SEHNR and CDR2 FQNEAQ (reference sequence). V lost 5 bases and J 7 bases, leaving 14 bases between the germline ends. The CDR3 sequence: CASSLRVIGGYTF. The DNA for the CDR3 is TGTGCCAGCAGCCTCCGGGTAATCGGTGGCTACACCTTC.

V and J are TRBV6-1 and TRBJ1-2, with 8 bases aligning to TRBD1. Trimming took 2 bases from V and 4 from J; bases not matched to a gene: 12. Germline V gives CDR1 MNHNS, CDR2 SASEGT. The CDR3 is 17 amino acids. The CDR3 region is CASSESLTGQAPYGYTF. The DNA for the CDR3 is TGTGCCAGCAGTGAATCCCTCACGGGACAGGCTCCCTATGGCTACACCTTC.

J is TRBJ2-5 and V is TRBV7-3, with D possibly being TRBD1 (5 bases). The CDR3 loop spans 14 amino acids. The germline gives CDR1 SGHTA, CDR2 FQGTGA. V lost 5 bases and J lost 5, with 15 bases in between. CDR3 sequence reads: CASSPGSAGETQYF. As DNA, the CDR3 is TGTGCCAGCAGCCCAGGGTCAGCCGGGGAGACCCAGTACTTC.

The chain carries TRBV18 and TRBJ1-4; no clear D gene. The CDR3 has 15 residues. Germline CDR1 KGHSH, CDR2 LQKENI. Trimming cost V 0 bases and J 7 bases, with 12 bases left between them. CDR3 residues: CASSPPEGEGEKLFF. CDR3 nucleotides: TGTGCCAGCTCACCACCGGAGGGCGAGGGTGAAAAACTGTTTTTT.

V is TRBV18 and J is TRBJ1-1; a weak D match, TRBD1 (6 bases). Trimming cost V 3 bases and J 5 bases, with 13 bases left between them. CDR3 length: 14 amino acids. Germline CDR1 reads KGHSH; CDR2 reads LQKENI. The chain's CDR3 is CASSPLAGETEAFF. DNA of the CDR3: TGTGCCAGCTCACCTTTGGCAGGGGAGACTGAAGCTTTCTTT.

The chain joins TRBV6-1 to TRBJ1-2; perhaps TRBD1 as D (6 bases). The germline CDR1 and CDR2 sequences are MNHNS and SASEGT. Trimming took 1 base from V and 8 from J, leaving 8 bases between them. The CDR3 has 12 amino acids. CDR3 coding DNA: TGTGCCAGCAGTGAAGGAGACAGGGGCTACACCTTC. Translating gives CASSEGDRGYTF.

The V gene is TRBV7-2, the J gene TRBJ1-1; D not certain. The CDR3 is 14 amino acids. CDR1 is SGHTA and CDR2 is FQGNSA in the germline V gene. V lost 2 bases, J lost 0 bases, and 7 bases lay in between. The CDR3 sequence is CASSLLVMNTEAFF. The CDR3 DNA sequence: TGTGCCAGCAGCTTATTAGTGATGAACACTGAAGCTTTCTTT.

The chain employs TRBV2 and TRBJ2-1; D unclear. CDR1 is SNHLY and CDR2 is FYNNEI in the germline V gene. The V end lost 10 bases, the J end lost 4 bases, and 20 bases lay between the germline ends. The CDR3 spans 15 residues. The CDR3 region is CATQAETTIYNEQFF. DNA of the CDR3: TGTGCCACCCAAGCCGAAACTACCATTTACAATGAGCAGTTCTTC.

The CDR3 here is CASSSFLAAQETQYF. CDR3 bases: TGTGCCAGCAGCTCTTTTCTGGCCGCCCAGGAGACCCAGTACTTC. The gene calls are TRBV5-8 and TRBJ2-5; D uncertain. Germline V lookup: CDR1 SGHTS, CDR2 YDEGEE. Deletions cut 3 bases from V and 5 bases from J, with 17 bases between. This CDR3 spans 15 amino acids.

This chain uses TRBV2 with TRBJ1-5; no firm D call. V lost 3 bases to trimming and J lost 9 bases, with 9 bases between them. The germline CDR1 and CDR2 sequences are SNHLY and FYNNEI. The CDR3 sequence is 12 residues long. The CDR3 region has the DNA TGTGCCAGCAGTGAGACACACGGGCCCCAGCATTTT. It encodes CASSETHGPQHF.

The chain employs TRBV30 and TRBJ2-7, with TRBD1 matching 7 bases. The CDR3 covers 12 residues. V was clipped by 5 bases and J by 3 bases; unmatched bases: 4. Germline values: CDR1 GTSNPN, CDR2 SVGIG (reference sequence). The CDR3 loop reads CAWATGLYEQYF. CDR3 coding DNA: TGTGCCTGGGCGACAGGGCTCTACGAGCAGTACTTC.

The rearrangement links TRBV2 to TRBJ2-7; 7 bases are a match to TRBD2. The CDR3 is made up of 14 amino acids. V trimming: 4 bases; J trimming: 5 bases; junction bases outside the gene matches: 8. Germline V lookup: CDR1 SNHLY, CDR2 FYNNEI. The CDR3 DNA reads TGTGCCAGCAGTGTGGGCGGGAGAAGCCACGAGCAGTACTTC. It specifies CASSVGGRSHEQYF.

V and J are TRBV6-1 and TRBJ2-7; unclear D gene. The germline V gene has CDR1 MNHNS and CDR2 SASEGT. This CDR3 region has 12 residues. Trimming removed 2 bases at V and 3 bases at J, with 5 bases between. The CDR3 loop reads CASSEPGYEQYF. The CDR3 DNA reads TGTGCCAGCAGTGAACCAGGCTACGAGCAGTACTTC.

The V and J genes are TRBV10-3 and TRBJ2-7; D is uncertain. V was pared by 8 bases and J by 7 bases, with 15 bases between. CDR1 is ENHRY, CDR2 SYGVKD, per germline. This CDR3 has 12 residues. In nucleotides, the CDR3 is TGTGCCATCCGAGCGCCCGGAGCGGAGCAGTACTTC. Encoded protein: CAIRAPGAEQYF.

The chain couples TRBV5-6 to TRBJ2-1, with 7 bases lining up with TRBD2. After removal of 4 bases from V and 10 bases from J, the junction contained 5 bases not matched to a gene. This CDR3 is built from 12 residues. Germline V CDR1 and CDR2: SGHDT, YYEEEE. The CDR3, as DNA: TGTGCCAGCAGCGACGAGCGGGAAGAGCAGTTCTTC. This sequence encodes CASSDEREEQFF.

DNA of the CDR3: TGTGCCACCAGCAGAGACCGGACAGGGGGCTCAAACTATGGCTACACCTTC. It yields the protein CATSRDRTGGSNYGYTF. The chain couples TRBV15 to TRBJ1-2; 11 nucleotides align to TRBD1. The CDR3 spans 17 residues. Germline lookup yields CDR1 LNHNV and CDR2 YYDKDF (reference sequence). Losses at the gene ends were 0 bases for V and 2 bases for J; bases not matched to a gene: 5.

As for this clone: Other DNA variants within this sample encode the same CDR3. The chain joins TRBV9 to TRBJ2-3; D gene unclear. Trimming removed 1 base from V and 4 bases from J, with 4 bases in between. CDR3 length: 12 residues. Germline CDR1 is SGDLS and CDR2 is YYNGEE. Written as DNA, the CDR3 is TGTGCCAGCAGCGTACAGGCAGATACGCAGTATTTT. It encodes CASSVQADTQYF.

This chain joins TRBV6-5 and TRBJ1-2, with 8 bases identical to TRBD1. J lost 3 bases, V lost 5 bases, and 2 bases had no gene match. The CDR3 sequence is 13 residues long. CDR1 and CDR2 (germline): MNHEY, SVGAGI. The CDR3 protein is CASSPTGDYGYTF. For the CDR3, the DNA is TGTGCCAGCAGTCCGACAGGGGACTATGGCTACACCTTC.

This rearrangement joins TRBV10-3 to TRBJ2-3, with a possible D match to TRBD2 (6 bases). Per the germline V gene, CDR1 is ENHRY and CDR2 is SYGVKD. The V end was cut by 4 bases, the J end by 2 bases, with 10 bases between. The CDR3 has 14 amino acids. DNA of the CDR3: TGTGCCATCAGTGCGGCGGGGTACACAGATACGCAGTATTTT. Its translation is CAISAAGYTDTQYF.

The CDR3 reads CASSLGLTSGRAYEQYF. The CDR3 coding sequence is TGTGCCAGCAGCTTGGGACTAACTAGCGGGAGGGCCTACGAGCAGTACTTC. The chain uses TRBV5-5 and TRBJ2-7, with TRBD2 matching over 13 bases. V lost 0 bases, J lost 2 bases, and 5 bases stayed unmatched. CDR3 length: 17 amino acids. Germline V gene data show CDR1 as SGHKS and CDR2 as YYEKEE (reference sequence).